This T cell receptor beta chain was observed in a study of blood T cells in healthy people across ages (dated by TCRdb to between 2014 and 2017). At the level of the whole study: In model experiments, template switching captured about one uniquely barcoded TCR beta cDNA molecule for every two T cells. Donors of different ages were randomly distributed across sequencing lanes to avoid experimental bias. The donors were split into four age groups: young (average about 15 years), middle-aged (over 35), aged (more than 60) and long-lived (approximately 80). Age-related changes in TCR beta repertoire diversity were measured in the study by deep sequencing normalized with unique cDNA molecular identifiers. The study analyzed two additional independent replicas of 1 million unique cDNA reads from the same blood draw for two donors, one aged 18 to 30 and one aged 80 or older. Overall study results and their limits: Estimates of total diversity based on one million sequenced T cells were regarded as lower bounds and as underestimates. Compared with the aged group, the long-lived group had more naive CD4+ T cells, fewer expanded clones and increased TCR diversity, a pattern suggesting age selection. Donor CMV infection status was unknown, potentially confounding age-related changes in expanded clonotypes. Bulk unsorted PBMC profiling prevented conclusive comparison of naive and antigen-experienced compartments. Observed TCR beta diversity per million T cells fell roughly linearly with age, and a significant reduction was already apparent by age around 40. A strong correlation was found between observed TCR beta diversity and the percentage of naive T cells measured by flow cytometry.

For CDR1 and CDR2, the germline V gene lists MNHEY and SVGEGT. The junction shows trimming of 6 bases on V and 3 bases on J, and the gene matches do not reach 14 bases of it. The CDR3 goes from the cysteine to the phenylalanine over 17 residues. The sequence is cut down to CDR3 DNA, 51 bases in frame from base 1. Systemically healthy Caucasian individuals from Russia, 35 to 40 in total and aged roughly 6 to 95 years, were included as donors. Each donor gave around 9.5 milliliters of peripheral blood, collected into EDTA-treated Vacutainer tubes. Ficoll-Paque density-gradient centrifugation was used to isolate PBMCs, with at least 7 million per sample. Total RNA was extracted from PBMCs with Trizol reagent, with at least 6 micrograms obtained per sample. For every donor, flow cytometry on a PBMC aliquot measured the percentage of naive CD45RAhigh/CD27high T cells. Library method: 5' RACE. Instrument used: Illumina HiSeq 2500. A second PCR of roughly 7 to 11 cycles was performed with a sample-barcoded 5' primer and a J-beta primer mix. Each TCR beta cDNA molecule received a unique molecular identifier from a template-switch 5' adaptor carrying 12 random nucleotides. At least 2.5 million CDR3-containing paired-end reads were obtained from each sample. First-strand cDNA synthesis was performed from all RNA using the Mint cDNA synthesis kit, with priming by a TRBC-specific oligonucleotide. Following uracil-DNA glycosylase treatment, a first 18-cycle PCR with universal primers M1SS and BC2_uni_R was performed on all cDNA. On the study's bioinformatics: Normalization of each sample was performed by random selection of 1 million high-quality reads, each carrying a distinct molecular identifier. Instead of being binned into consensus sequences, reads with shared molecular identifiers were discarded. MiTCR, set to a Q25 quality threshold and the strictest error-elimination algorithm, was used for CDR3 identification, clonotype clustering and error correction. Lower-bound total TCR beta diversity was estimated with a nonparametric unseen species model using Euler transformation. Through fastp at Q25 and MiXCR, TCRdb rebuilt clones from the public reads, retaining in-frame beta chains. Each CDR3 protein gets just one entry, which takes the most common genes and DNA from the rows behind it. These V and J calls are TCRdb output, not the study's own analysis. This sample holds about a million distinct CDR3 sequences; roughly two fifths were observed only once. The ten largest clones represent roughly 14% of the sample.

About this clonotype itself: This receptor's antigen is unknown. No base quality values were provided; no much bigger clone lies one nucleotide off.

The sample was blood. The clonotype was recovered from a man between 18 and 29 years old in good health. The V and J genes are TRBV6-2 or TRBV6-3 and TRBJ1-2, with 9 bases aligning to TRBD1. The CDR3 loop reads CASRTPINRGQDYGYTF. The sequenced DNA: TGTGCCAGCAGGACACCGATAAACAGGGGGCAAGACTATGGCTACACCTTC.